This entry lists 17 T cell receptor beta chains sequenced from one sample in a study of cytomegalovirus exposure and HLA in healthy donors listed by TCRdb under 2017. Libraries came from the immunoSEQ multiplex PCR assay. For the multiplex PCR, a mixture combining 60 forward primers for TCR Vbeta segments and 13 reverse primers for TCR Jbeta segments was used. Here the immuneACCESS table is served through TCRdb, limited to in-frame sequences with V and J called. Missing clones are a known gap in these copies; in checked studies unresolved V genes cover under half, and the rest lacks a known reason. This sample comprises more than 55,000 clones, roughly 80% of them detected only once. Under 4% of the sample goes to the ten largest clones. Source material: PBMCs. The origin of the receptors is a woman aged 40 to 55 in good health and CMV-seronegative.

The CDR3 here is CASSLLHSSGNTIYF. CDR3 nucleotide sequence: TGTGCCAGCAGTTTGCTTCACAGCTCTGGAAACACCATATATTTT. This sequence joins TRBV28 and TRBJ1-3; unclear D gene. In germline, CDR1 is MDHEN, CDR2 SYDVKM. The CDR3 runs 15 residues. V was cut by 3 bases and J by 0 bases, with 9 bases left in between.

The chain combines TRBV7-5 with TRBJ1-1. TRBV7-5 has pseudogene status. CDR3 length: 15 residues. CDR3 sequence: CARSLGGGLNTEAFF. The CDR3 region has the DNA TGTGCCAGAAGCTTAGGGGGGGGGCTTAACACTGAAGCTTTCTTT.

The rearrangement links TRBV27 to TRBJ1-3, with a weak D call TRBD1 (6 bases). The CDR3 spans 16 residues. The V and J ends lost 7 bases and 2 bases respectively, with 18 bases between them. Germline V CDR1 and CDR2: MNHEY, SMNVEV (reference sequence). The CDR3 sequence: CASNVLPRTAGNTIYF. CDR3 DNA: TGTGCCAGCAATGTACTACCAAGGACAGCTGGAAACACCATATATTTT.

This chain joins TRBV4-1 and TRBJ2-1, with D unclear. This CDR3 is built from 14 residues. The germline V and J ends were trimmed by 2 bases and 4 bases, with 9 bases remaining between them. CDR1 and CDR2 (germline): MGHRA, YSYEKL. The CDR3 DNA reads TGCGCCAGCAGCCAACTCGGGTCATACAATGAGCAGTTCTTC. Amino acid sequence: CASSQLGSYNEQFF.

The chain recombines TRBV5-1 with TRBJ2-5; 8 bases match TRBD2. Germline V gene sequence: CDR1 SGHRS, CDR2 YFSETQ. V was clipped by 1 base and J by 3 bases; unmatched bases: 8. The CDR3 contains 16 residues. The CDR3: CASSLLSGSAEETQYF. The CDR3 region has the DNA TGCGCCAGCAGCTTGTTAAGCGGGAGTGCCGAAGAGACCCAGTACTTC.

V and J are TRBV2 and TRBJ2-7; D possibly corresponds to TRBD1 (5 bases). The CDR3 sequence is 12 residues long. V was clipped by 6 bases and J by 4 bases, with 10 bases between them. The V gene's germline CDR1 is SNHLY and CDR2 FYNNEI. In DNA form, the CDR3 reads TGTGCCAGCAGAGCAGGGATTTACGAGCAGTACTTC. Its translation: CASRAGIYEQYF. The entire variable domain, with the rest obtained from reference TRBV2 and TRBJ2-7, is as follows: EPEVTQTPSHQVTQMGQEVILRCVPISNHLYFYWYRQILGQKVEFLVSFYNNEISEKSEIFDDQFSVERPDGSNFTLKIRSTKLEDSAMYFCASRAGIYEQYFGPGTRLTVT.

J is TRBJ1-3 and V is TRBV18; D call uncertain. Germline CDR1 is KGHSH and CDR2 is LQKENI. This CDR3 is 17 amino acids long. Between the trimmed V and J ends, which lost 6 bases and 0 bases, there was a span of 18 bases. This CDR3 is CASSGAPAQISGNTIYF. For the CDR3, the DNA is TGTGCCAGCTCGGGAGCCCCAGCACAGATCTCTGGAAACACCATATATTTT.

J is TRBJ2-3 and V is TRBV5-4; D is perhaps TRBD2 (5 bases). V lost 7 bases to trimming and J lost 2 bases, with 14 bases between them. The CDR3 length is 14 residues. Germline-derived CDR1 and CDR2 are SGHNT and YYREEE (reference sequence). This chain's CDR3 is CASGGAANTDTQYF. CDR3 coding DNA: TGTGCCAGCGGCGGAGCGGCAAACACAGATACGCAGTATTTT.

The chain joins TRBV5-6 to TRBJ1-1, with TRBD1 matching over 8 bases. Trimming removed 6 bases from V and 1 base from J; junction bases left unmatched: 5. The CDR3 has 14 amino acids. The germline V gene has CDR1 SGHDT and CDR2 YYEEEE. CDR3 in amino acids: CASTAGTGNTEAFF. The CDR3 DNA reads as TGTGCCAGCACTGCCGGGACAGGGAACACTGAAGCTTTCTTT.

The chain employs TRBV29-1 and TRBJ2-7, with TRBD2 identical over 12 bases. With 1 base clipped from V and 6 bases from J, the junction kept 4 bases outside the gene matches. Germline lookup yields CDR1 SQVTM and CDR2 ANQGSEA. The CDR3 totals 14 residues. CDR3 sequence: CSVEGTSGIGEQYF. For the CDR3, the DNA is TGCAGCGTTGAAGGGACTAGCGGGATAGGCGAGCAGTACTTC.

The rearrangement links TRBV11-1 to TRBJ1-1, with 7 bases that match TRBD1. This CDR3 comprises 15 residues. The V gene end was trimmed by 5 bases and the J gene end by 2 bases; junction bases not matched to a gene: 8. Looked up from germline, CDR1 is SGHAT and CDR2 is FQDESV (reference sequence). In nucleotides, the CDR3 is TGTGCCAGCAGCGAGATGAACAGGGGAAACACTGAAGCTTTCTTT. It is translated as CASSEMNRGNTEAFF.

The chain is built from TRBV11-2 and TRBJ1-6; 7 nucleotides align to TRBD1. The germline gives CDR1 SGHAT, CDR2 FQNNGV. V dropped 2 bases and J dropped 4; count of bases not matched to a gene: 8. This CDR3 contains 17 residues. In DNA, the CDR3 is TGTGCCAGCAGCTTAAATCCAGGGGGAACTTATAATTCACCCCTCCACTTT. Amino acids: CASSLNPGGTYNSPLHF. Full variable domain (missing parts from reference TRBV11-2 and TRBJ1-6): EAGVAQSPRYKIIEKRQSVAFWCNPISGHATLYWYQQILGQGPKLLIQFQNNGVVDDSQLPKDRFSAERLKGVDSTLKIQPAKLEDSAVYLCASSLNPGGTYNSPLHFGNGTRLTVT.

The chain combines TRBV5-6 with TRBJ2-4, with 16 nucleotides matching TRBD2. V was pared by 3 bases and J by 11 bases, with 5 bases of the junction left unmatched. CDR1 and CDR2 from the germline V gene are SGHDT and YYEEEE. CDR3 length: 15 amino acids. The CDR3 coding sequence is TGTGCCAGCAGCTCTCCGGGACTAGCGGGAGGGGTTCAGTACTTC. Its translation: CASSSPGLAGGVQYF.

The V gene is TRBV28, the J gene TRBJ1-4; 7 positions agree with TRBD1. Trimming at V came to 2 bases and at J to 8 bases, leaving 5 bases not matched to a gene. Germline CDR1 and CDR2: MDHEN and SYDVKM. This CDR3 comprises 14 residues. CDR3 loop: CASSLAGTVEKLFF. The CDR3 DNA reads as TGTGCCAGCAGTTTAGCCGGGACAGTAGAAAAACTGTTTTTT.

This clone was recorded only once. This chain connects TRBV6-1 to TRBJ1-3; D ambiguous. V lost 3 bases to trimming and J lost 0 bases, with 9 bases between them. Looked up from germline, CDR1 is MNHNS and CDR2 is SASEGT. CDR3 length equals 15 residues. CDR3: CASSEGPSSGNTIYF. The CDR3 nucleotides read TGTGCCAGCAGTGAGGGCCCAAGCTCTGGAAACACCATATATTTT.

V usage is TRBV12-5 and J usage is TRBJ2-2; no firm D call. CDR3 length: 18 amino acids. V lost 4 bases and J lost 0, with 18 bases in between. The germline V gene has CDR1 LGHNT and CDR2 FRNRAP. As DNA, the CDR3 is TGTGCTAGTGGTTCCACTTCCCTCCGCTACGCGAACACCGGGGAGCTGTTTTTT. This sequence encodes CASGSTSLRYANTGELFF.

This chain links TRBV15 with TRBJ2-1; D is possibly TRBD2 (5 bases). Trimming took 1 base from V and 0 from J, leaving 10 bases between them. The CDR3 runs to 16 residues. Germline V gives CDR1 LNHNV, CDR2 YYDKDF (reference sequence). The CDR3 sequence is CATSRADGDSYNEQFF. The CDR3 bases are TGTGCCACCAGCAGAGCGGACGGGGACTCCTACAATGAGCAGTTCTTC.